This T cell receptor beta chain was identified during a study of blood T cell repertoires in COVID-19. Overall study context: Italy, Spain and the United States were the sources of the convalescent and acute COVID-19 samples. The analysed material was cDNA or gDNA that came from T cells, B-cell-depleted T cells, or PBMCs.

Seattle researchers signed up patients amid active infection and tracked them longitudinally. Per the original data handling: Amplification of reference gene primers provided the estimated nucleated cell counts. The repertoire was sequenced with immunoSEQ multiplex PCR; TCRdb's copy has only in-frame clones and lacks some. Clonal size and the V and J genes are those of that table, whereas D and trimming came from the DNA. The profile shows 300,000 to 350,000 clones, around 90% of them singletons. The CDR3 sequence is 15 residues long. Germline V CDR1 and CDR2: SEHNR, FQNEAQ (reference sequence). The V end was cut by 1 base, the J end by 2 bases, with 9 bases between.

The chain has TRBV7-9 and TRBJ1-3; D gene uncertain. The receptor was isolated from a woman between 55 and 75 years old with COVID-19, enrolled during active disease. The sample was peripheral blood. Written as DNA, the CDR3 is TGTGCCAGCAGCTTAGTCCGCGGGGCTGGAAACACCATATATTTT. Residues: CASSLVRGAGNTIYF.